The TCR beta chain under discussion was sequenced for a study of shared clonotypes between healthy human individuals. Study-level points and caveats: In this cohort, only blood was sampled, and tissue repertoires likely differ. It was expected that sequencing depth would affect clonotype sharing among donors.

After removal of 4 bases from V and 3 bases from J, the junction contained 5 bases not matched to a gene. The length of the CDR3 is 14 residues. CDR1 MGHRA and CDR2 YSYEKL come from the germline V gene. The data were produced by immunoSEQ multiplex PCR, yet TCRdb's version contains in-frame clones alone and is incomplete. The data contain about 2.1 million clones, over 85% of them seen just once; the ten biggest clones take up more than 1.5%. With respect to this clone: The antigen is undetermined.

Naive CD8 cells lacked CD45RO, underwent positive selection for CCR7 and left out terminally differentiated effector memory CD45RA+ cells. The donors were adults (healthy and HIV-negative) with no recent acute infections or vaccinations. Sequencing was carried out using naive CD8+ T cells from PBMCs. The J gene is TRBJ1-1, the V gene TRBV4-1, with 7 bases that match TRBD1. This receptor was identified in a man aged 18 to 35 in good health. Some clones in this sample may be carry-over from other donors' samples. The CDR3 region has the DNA TGCGCCAGCAGCCCTCGGGACAGATACACTGAAGCTTTCTTT. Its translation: CASSPRDRYTEAFF.